The 10 T cell receptor beta chains below all came from one sample that was sequenced in a study of blood T cell repertoires in COVID-19. Clones were sequenced by immunoSEQ multiplex PCR, and TCRdb holds only the in-frame ones, with some missing. The sample consists of roughly 40,000 clones, around 83% of them appearing once. The sequencing input was peripheral blood. These TCRs come from a woman in her 70s in a cohort sampled during active COVID-19.

The chain carries TRBV25-1 and TRBJ2-7; no clear D gene. Germline CDR1 and CDR2: MGHDK and SYGVNS. This CDR3 spans 13 amino acids. The V gene lost 5 bases and the J gene lost 3 bases, with 11 bases spanning the gap. The CDR3 loop is CASSPGAHYEQYF. The CDR3 DNA reads TGTGCCAGCAGTCCAGGCGCCCACTACGAGCAGTACTTC.

This clone was seen a single time. The V gene is TRBV9, the J gene TRBJ2-7; 13 bases align to TRBD2. The CDR3 is made up of 16 amino acids. J gave up 5 bases and V 0 bases, and 5 bases lay outside the gene matches. Germline CDR1 reads SGDLS; CDR2 reads YYNGEE. The CDR3 DNA follows: TGTGCCAGCAGCGTAGGGACTAGCGGGAGTCAACACGAGCAGTACTTC. Its protein product is CASSVGTSGSQHEQYF.

The chain carries TRBV19 and TRBJ2-5, with 9 bases lining up with TRBD2. Germline CDR1 LNHDA, CDR2 SQIVND (reference sequence). CDR3 length: 18 amino acids. Losses at the gene ends were 1 base for V and 4 bases for J; bases not matched to a gene: 13. The CDR3 nucleotides read TGTGCCAGTAGTATAGGTCTCGTAGGCGGGAGGGCCGGAGAGACCCAGTACTTC. Encoded protein: CASSIGLVGGRAGETQYF.

This clone was counted between two and nine times. The chain has TRBV18 and TRBJ2-1; 11 bases line up with TRBD1. The CDR3 loop spans 17 amino acids. Germline V gene sequence: CDR1 KGHSH, CDR2 LQKENI. V lost 3 bases to trimming and J lost 6 bases; unmatched junction nucleotides: 10. The DNA for the CDR3 is TGTGCCAGCTCACCGCCCGGACAGGGGGCGGGGGTCAATGAGCAGTTCTTC. This gives the protein CASSPPGQGAGVNEQFF.

V usage is TRBV19 and J usage is TRBJ1-1; the D is unclear. The CDR3 totals 14 residues. Trimming stripped 3 bases from V and 1 base from J, with 9 bases between. Looked up from germline, CDR1 is LNHDA and CDR2 is SQIVND (reference sequence). The CDR3 here is CASSIGGQNTEAFF. The CDR3 DNA follows: TGTGCCAGTAGTATTGGAGGGCAGAACACTGAAGCTTTCTTT.

This CDR3 reads CAISESWGTSGGAQETQYF. The CDR3 nucleotides are TGTGCCATCAGTGAGTCATGGGGGACTAGCGGAGGAGCGCAAGAGACCCAGTACTTC. V is TRBV10-3 and J is TRBJ2-5; 11 bases map to TRBD2. CDR1 and CDR2 from the germline V gene are ENHRY and SYGVKD. V dropped 0 bases and J dropped 2; count of bases not matched to a gene: 11. The CDR3 totals 19 residues.

This sequence joins TRBV10-3 and TRBJ1-1, with 7 positions matching TRBD1. The ends lost 2 bases at V and 1 base at J; junction bases unmatched: 1. This CDR3 region has 14 residues. Germline V gives CDR1 ENHRY, CDR2 SYGVKD. The CDR3 bases are TGTGCCATCAGTGAGACAGGGGCGAACACTGAAGCTTTCTTT. Translating gives CAISETGANTEAFF.

Relative to its sample, this clone is medium-sized (0.01 to 0.1%). The CDR3 loop reads CASSRDSPYNSPLHF. CDR3 sequence (DNA): TGTGCCAGCAGCCGGGACAGTCCCTATAATTCACCCCTCCACTTT. V gene TRBV11-2 combines with J gene TRBJ1-6, with 7 bases matching TRBD1. The CDR3 contains 15 residues. V shed 5 bases, J shed 2 bases, and the junction held 3 bases outside the gene matches. CDR1 and CDR2 (germline): SGHAT, FQNNGV.

This chain links TRBV11-2 with TRBJ2-5, with D possibly TRBD2 on 6 matching bases. V dropped 7 bases and J dropped 0 bases, with 12 bases sitting between them. Germline V gene lookup returns CDR1 SGHAT and CDR2 FQNNGV. There are 14 residues in the CDR3. The DNA of the CDR3 is TGTGCCAGCACCTTGGGGACTGACCAAGAGACCCAGTACTTC. Its protein is CASTLGTDQETQYF.

The CDR3 reads CASSPTSGSTGELFF. CDR3 nucleotides: TGCGCCAGCAGCCCTACTAGCGGGAGTACCGGGGAGCTGTTTTTT. This chain uses TRBV5-1 with TRBJ2-2, with TRBD2 identical over 11 bases. CDR3 length: 15 residues. V shed 4 bases and J 5 bases; nucleotides not matched to a gene: 4. Germline V gene data show CDR1 as SGHRS and CDR2 as YFSETQ.